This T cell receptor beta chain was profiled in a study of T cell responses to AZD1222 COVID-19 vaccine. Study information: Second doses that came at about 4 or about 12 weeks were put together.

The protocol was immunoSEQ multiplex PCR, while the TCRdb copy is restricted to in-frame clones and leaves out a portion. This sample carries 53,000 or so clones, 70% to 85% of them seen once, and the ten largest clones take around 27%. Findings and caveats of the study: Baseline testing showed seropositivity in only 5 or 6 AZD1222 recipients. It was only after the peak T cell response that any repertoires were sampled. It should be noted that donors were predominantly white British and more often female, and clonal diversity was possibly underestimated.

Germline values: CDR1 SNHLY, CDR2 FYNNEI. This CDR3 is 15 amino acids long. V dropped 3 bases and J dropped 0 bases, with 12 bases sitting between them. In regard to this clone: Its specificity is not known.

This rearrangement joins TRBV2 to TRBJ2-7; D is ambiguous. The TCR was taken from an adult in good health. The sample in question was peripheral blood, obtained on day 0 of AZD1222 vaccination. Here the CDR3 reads CASSDKGLSSYEQYF. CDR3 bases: TGTGCCAGCAGTGACAAGGGTCTAAGCTCCTACGAGCAGTACTTC.